The 23 T cell receptor beta chains given below trace back to one sample, sequenced in a study of T cells in tuberculosis. Method: immunoSEQ multiplex PCR; TCRdb's copy keeps in-frame clones and lacks some. The sample has tens of thousands of clones, 70% to 85% seen once; the top ten hold 15%. The time point was: new active TB diagnosis, blood taken before or within 7 days of starting treatment. Source: PBMCs, taken at tuberculosis diagnosis. The receptors were gathered from an adult with tuberculosis.

In its sample, this clone was seen once. The chain combines TRBV2 with TRBJ2-5; D perhaps matches TRBD2 (5 bases). Trimming stripped 6 bases from V and 7 bases from J, with 24 bases between. This CDR3 is 16 amino acids long. CDR1 and CDR2 (germline): SNHLY, FYNNEI. As DNA, the CDR3 is TGTGCCAGCAGCGATTCCGGAGGCAACCCGAAGGTGACCCAGTACTTC. This encodes CASSDSGGNPKVTQYF.

The gene calls are TRBV4-1 and TRBJ2-1, with 9 bases lining up with TRBD2. V was pared by 4 bases and J by 2 bases, with 0 bases of the junction left unmatched. This CDR3 spans 14 amino acids. Germline lookup yields CDR1 MGHRA and CDR2 YSYEKL. In DNA, the CDR3 is TGCGCCAGCAGCCGACTAGCGGCCTACAATGAGCAGTTCTTC. It encodes CASSRLAAYNEQFF.

The chain joins TRBV5-4 to TRBJ2-2, with 8 bases aligning to TRBD1. The CDR3 sequence is 15 residues long. The V and J ends lost 7 bases and 8 bases, in that order; junction bases with no gene match: 13. Germline CDR1 SGHNT, CDR2 YYREEE (reference sequence). DNA of the CDR3: TGTGCCAGCGGCCAGGACAGGGAGTTTAGGGGGGAGCTGTTTTTT. Translating it yields CASGQDREFRGELFF.

This chain connects TRBV28 to TRBJ1-5; D not certain. CDR1 is MDHEN and CDR2 is SYDVKM in the germline V gene. CDR3 length equals 15 residues. The V end lost 4 bases, the J end lost 5 bases, and 15 bases lay between the germline ends. In DNA form, the CDR3 reads TGTGCCAGCAGTTCCCCGATAGGAGGATATCAGCCCCAGCATTTT. This sequence encodes CASSSPIGGYQPQHF.

The chain has TRBV4-1 and TRBJ2-5; tentatively, D is TRBD2 (6 bases). The V end was cut by 0 bases, the J end by 2 bases, with 19 bases between. CDR3 size: 18 residues. Germline assignment: CDR1 MGHRA and CDR2 YSYEKL. The CDR3 loop reads CASSQDDPGGGDQETQYF. The CDR3 coding sequence is TGCGCCAGCAGCCAAGATGACCCCGGGGGAGGCGATCAAGAGACCCAGTACTTC.

This clone was counted between two and nine times. V gene TRBV19 combines with J gene TRBJ2-3; TRBD2 aligns across 7 bases. The CDR3 consists of 17 residues. CDR1 is LNHDA and CDR2 is SQIVND in the germline V gene (reference sequence). V gave up 7 bases and J gave up 0 bases; unmatched junction bases: 13. In DNA, the CDR3 is TGTGCCAGTACCTCAACCCCACTAGCGTATAGCACAGATACGCAGTATTTT. It codes for CASTSTPLAYSTDTQYF.

This clone occurred a few times. V gene TRBV30 combines with J gene TRBJ2-5; 8 bases agree with TRBD1. This CDR3 has 13 residues. V lost 5 bases, J lost 4 bases, and 6 bases stayed unmatched. Germline lookup yields CDR1 GTSNPN and CDR2 SVGIG (reference sequence). CDR3 DNA: TGTGCCTGGGCTTTCGGACAGGGAGAGACCCAGTACTTC. The encoded protein is CAWAFGQGETQYF.

This clone has only one observation. The chain links TRBV19 to TRBJ1-4, with D maybe TRBD1 (6 bases). The CDR3 runs 15 residues. Germline V gene lookup returns CDR1 LNHDA and CDR2 SQIVND (reference sequence). Trimming left V 6 bases short and J 8 bases short, with 19 bases between. CDR3 sequence (DNA): TGTGCCAGTAGAACTAGTGGCAGGGGCGAAGAAAAACTGTTTTTT. Translated: CASRTSGRGEEKLFF.

The J gene is TRBJ1-5, the V gene TRBV19, with 9 bases matching TRBD1. The CDR3 is made up of 16 amino acids. V lost 0 bases and J lost 4; bases outside the gene matches: 4. CDR1 and CDR2 (germline): LNHDA, SQIVND (reference sequence). The CDR3: CASSIDGTGSNQPQHF. In DNA, the CDR3 is TGTGCCAGTAGTATAGATGGGACAGGGAGTAATCAGCCCCAGCATTTT.

This clone has a single count. The J gene is TRBJ1-4, the V gene TRBV5-5; D gene ambiguous. This CDR3 has 16 amino acids. V shed 0 bases and J shed 8 bases, with 17 bases lying between them. In germline, CDR1 is SGHKS, CDR2 YYEKEE (reference sequence). The CDR3 bases are TGTGCCAGCAGCTTGGACCATCGAACACGGGGAGAAAAACTGTTTTTT. This sequence encodes CASSLDHRTRGEKLFF.

This clone was observed a few times. The chain uses TRBV5-5 and TRBJ1-1; D is perhaps TRBD1 (5 bases). Germline CDR1 and CDR2: SGHKS and YYEKEE (reference sequence). The CDR3 contains 14 residues. V was trimmed by 7 bases and J by 5 bases, leaving 18 bases between them. The CDR3 is CASFSDSWDTEAFF. The CDR3 coding sequence is TGTGCCAGCTTCTCCGACAGTTGGGATACTGAAGCTTTCTTT.

The chain links TRBV27 to TRBJ1-5; no clear D gene. The CDR3 sequence is 13 residues long. Germline-derived CDR1 and CDR2 are MNHEY and SMNVEV (reference sequence). V was pared by 10 bases and J by 6 bases, with 16 bases between. CDR3 in amino acids: CATSLSIGQPQHF. CDR3 coding DNA: TGTGCCACCTCTTTAAGCATCGGTCAGCCCCAGCATTTT.

CDR3 in DNA: TGTGCCAGCAGTGATAGGCCCCCAGGGAAGGGCCTGAACACTGAAGCTTTCTTT. Its protein product is CASSDRPPGKGLNTEAFF. The genes are TRBV6-1 and TRBJ1-1; D may be TRBD1 (5 bases). V was clipped by 3 bases and J by 0 bases, with 20 bases between them. CDR3 length: 18 amino acids. Germline V gene data show CDR1 as MNHNS and CDR2 as SASEGT.

The chain combines TRBV21-1 with TRBJ2-4; the table's D call TRBD1 went unverified against the DNA. TRBV21-1 is shown as a pseudogene. This CDR3 region has 14 residues. The CDR3 loop is CASSTRDRADIQYF. The CDR3 DNA reads TGTGCCAGCAGCACCCGGGACAGGGCGGACATTCAGTACTTC.

V is TRBV14 and J is TRBJ2-7; TRBD2 matches 10 bases. CDR1 and CDR2 from the germline V gene are SGHDN and FVKESK. V was pared by 5 bases and J by 0 bases, with 10 bases of the junction left unmatched. This CDR3 contains 17 residues. The DNA of the CDR3 is TGTGCCAGCAGCTCCTGGGGTAGCGGGGGGAGCTCCTACGAGCAGTACTTC. Encoded protein: CASSSWGSGGSSYEQYF.

This chain uses TRBV15 with TRBJ2-1, with 11 bases lining up with TRBD2. The CDR3 consists of 17 residues. V was pared by 1 base and J by 5 bases, with 7 bases of the junction left unmatched. The germline gives CDR1 LNHNV, CDR2 YYDKDF (reference sequence). In DNA, the CDR3 is TGTGCCACCAGCAGAGGAAGACTAGCGGGATCCAACAATGAGCAGTTCTTC. Protein: CATSRGRLAGSNNEQFF. The whole variable domain, remainder taken from reference TRBV15 and TRBJ2-1, is DAMVIQNPRYQVTQFGKPVTLSCSQTLNHNVMYWYQQKSSQAPKLLFHYYDKDFNNEADTPDNFQSRRPNTSFCFLDIRSPGLGDTAMYLCATSRGRLAGSNNEQFFGPGTRLTVL.

The chain recombines TRBV14 with TRBJ1-1; 7 nucleotides agree with TRBD1. This CDR3 has 16 residues. The germline V gene encodes CDR1 SGHDN and CDR2 FVKESK. V lost 0 bases and J lost 0; bases outside the gene matches: 4. The CDR3 DNA sequence: TGTGCCAGCAGCCAAGAAAAGGGGACAGTGAACACTGAAGCTTTCTTT. Residues: CASSQEKGTVNTEAFF.

V usage is TRBV7-2 and J usage is TRBJ1-4; D call uncertain. Trimming shortened V by 5 bases and J by 5 bases, and 6 bases separated the two germline ends. Germline lookup yields CDR1 SGHTA and CDR2 FQGNSA. The CDR3 extends over 12 amino acids. DNA for the CDR3: TGTGCCAGCAGCCGGTCAAATGAAAAACTGTTTTTT. It encodes CASSRSNEKLFF.

This clone was detected only a few times. The J gene is TRBJ2-7, the V gene TRBV19, with 12 bases fitting TRBD2. J was trimmed by 1 base and V by 5 bases; bases with no gene match: 9. The CDR3 has 17 residues. The germline CDR1 and CDR2 sequences are LNHDA and SQIVND (reference sequence). Here the CDR3 reads CASSSASGRGRSYEQYF. The CDR3 nucleotides are TGTGCCAGTAGTTCGGCTAGCGGGAGGGGAAGGTCCTACGAGCAGTACTTC. The full variable domain, completed using reference TRBV19 and TRBJ2-7, is DGGITQSPKYLFRKEGQNVTLSCEQNLNHDAMYWYRQDPGQGLRLIYYSQIVNDFQKGDIAEGYSVSREKKESFPLTVTSAQKNPTAFYLCASSSASGRGRSYEQYFGPGTRLTVT.

V gene TRBV5-4 combines with J gene TRBJ2-7, with 8 nucleotides matching TRBD1. Germline V gene data show CDR1 as SGHNT and CDR2 as YYREEE (reference sequence). V shed 0 bases and J 2 bases; nucleotides not matched to a gene: 1. The CDR3 spans 14 residues. CDR3 loop: CASSLDRGAYEQYF. Written as DNA, the CDR3 is TGTGCCAGCAGCTTGGACAGGGGGGCCTACGAGCAGTACTTC.

The chain employs TRBV9 and TRBJ2-5, with 11 bases matching TRBD2. This CDR3 contains 15 residues. V lost 0 bases, J lost 5 bases, and 3 bases stayed unmatched. Germline V gene sequence: CDR1 SGDLS, CDR2 YYNGEE. CDR3: CASSVEASGRETQYF. In DNA form, the CDR3 reads TGTGCCAGCAGCGTAGAAGCTAGCGGGAGGGAGACCCAGTACTTC.

Only a few counts were recorded for this clone. The chain couples TRBV7-3 to TRBJ2-1; tentative D call: TRBD1 (5 bases). V lost 1 base, J lost 5 bases, and 15 bases lay in between. CDR3 length equals 16 residues. Germline assignment: CDR1 SGHTA and CDR2 FQGTGA. CDR3 in DNA: TGTGCCAGCAGCTTAAGTCTAGGCCAGGGCCACAATGAGCAGTTCTTC. It is translated as CASSLSLGQGHNEQFF.

The chain couples TRBV2 to TRBJ2-3; TRBD2 agrees at 9 bases. V lost 6 bases, J lost 5 bases, and 9 bases stayed unmatched. The V gene's germline CDR1 is SNHLY and CDR2 FYNNEI. The CDR3 has 15 residues. CDR3 in DNA: TGTGCCAGCAGCCGCTCACTAGCGGGCGTAGATACGCAGTATTTT. Amino acid sequence: CASSRSLAGVDTQYF.